Described below is a single TCR beta chain sequence and its context. Its cognate antigen is unknown. The entry originates in a study of metastatic and nonmetastatic thyroid tumors. Overall study: Malignant and benign thyroid patients had repertoires compared in peripheral blood and tumor or nodule tissue.

General study results and limits: According to reports, the diversity of TCR beta was significantly higher in malignant thyroid tumors than in benign nodules, and this held in both blood and tumor samples.

CDR1 and CDR2 from the germline V gene are MNHEY and SVGEGT. V dropped 0 bases and J dropped 8 bases, with 4 bases sitting between them. This CDR3 contains 11 residues. In the authors' methods: Across clinicopathological groups, CDR3 differences served as the basis for building a distant-metastasis classifier for papillary thyroid cancer. TCRdb re-analyzed the PCR reads using MiXCR. TCRdb, not the original authors, processed these V and J calls. The sample shows fewer than 40,000 clones, about a fifth of them seen only once. Thyroid surgery had not been preceded by any treatment in any patient. The receptor was derived from a male donor with papillary thyroid cancer or a benign thyroid nodule (not recorded which). Some clones in this sample may be carry-over from other donors' samples. What was sequenced was tumor tissue. The rearrangement joins TRBV6-2 or TRBV6-3 to TRBJ1-2, with D unclear. As DNA, the CDR3 is TGTGCCAGCAGTTACTCGGTAGGCTACACCTTC. It translates to CASSYSVGYTF.